The TCR beta chain under discussion was sequenced for a study of CD8+ T cells in alopecia areata. Treatment indicated: oral pan-JAK inhibitor, 5-10 mg twice daily. RNA, once extracted, was reverse transcribed into cDNA for use as the sequencing template. Some clones are missing from TCRdb's copy, which holds only in-frame ones; the method was immunoSEQ multiplex PCR. The sample lists roughly 76,000 clones; about 30% were seen once. The CDR3 runs to 10 residues. Germline assignment: CDR1 SQVTM and CDR2 ANQGSEA. Trimming took 4 bases from V and 6 from J, leaving 4 bases between them. In its sample, this clone was seen a few times. Other DNA sequences from this sample encode an identical CDR3 as well.

This sequence was found in a human donor with alopecia areata. The specimen was CD8+ T cells sorted from blood, collected at week 4, from a patient treated with tofacitinib. This sequence joins TRBV29-1 and TRBJ1-5; D unresolved. The CDR3 region has the DNA TGCAGCGTTGGGGGTCAGCCCCAGCATTTT. This sequence encodes CSVGGQPQHF.